Listed below are T cell receptor beta chains from one sample, sequenced in a study of spatial heterogeneity in lung cancer. MiXCR, run by TCRdb on the 5' RACE reads, gives a single entry per CDR3 protein. The sample has around 92,000 distinct CDR3 sequences, roughly 12% seen once; the top ten hold 35% to 50%. Sequencing was performed on PBMCs, taken at surgery. These receptors came from a male donor with early-stage non-small cell lung cancer. The CDR3 runs from the conserved cysteine through the conserved F or W. The order of the fields is CDR3 DNA, CDR3 protein, V gene, clone size, D gene, J gene. The D gene is left open where the match is weak. A row's size may be missing; if present it is once, few, many or a size class.

DNA: TGCGCCAGCAGCTTGTCTTCAGGGACGGGTCAGCCCCAGCATTTT
CDR3: CASSLSSGTGQPQHF
V: TRBV5-1
size: few
D: NA
J: TRBJ1-5

DNA: TGTGCCAGCACCCGACAGGGTCGGACTGAAGCTTTCTTT
CDR3: CASTRQGRTEAFF
V: TRBV5-5
size: NA
D: TRBD1
J: TRBJ1-1

DNA: TGTGCCAGCAGAAATTCACAGGGAGACTATGGCTACACCTTC
CDR3: CASRNSQGDYGYTF
V: TRBV6-2/TRBV6-3
size: NA
D: NA
J: TRBJ1-2

DNA: TGTGCCAGCAGTGAGGCAGGGGATTATCGACCCCTCCACTTT
CDR3: CASSEAGDYRPLHF
V: TRBV25-1
size: few
D: NA
J: TRBJ1-6

DNA: TGCGCCAGCAGCCAAGATGGGACTAGCGTCGACGAGCAGTACTTC
CDR3: CASSQDGTSVDEQYF
V: TRBV4-1
size: many
D: TRBD2
J: TRBJ2-7

DNA: TGTGCCAGCAGCTTAGGAGGACAGGGGGAGACCCAGTACTTC
CDR3: CASSLGGQGETQYF
V: TRBV7-2
size: NA
D: TRBD1
J: TRBJ2-5

DNA: TGCGCCAGCAGCCAAGGGGATTTAGGGTACCCCTACAATGAGCAGTTCTTC
CDR3: CASSQGDLGYPYNEQFF
V: TRBV4-1
size: few
D: NA
J: TRBJ2-1

DNA: TGTGCTAGCAGCGCGTCGCCTAGCACAGATACGCAGTATTTT
CDR3: CASSASPSTDTQYF
V: TRBV7-7
size: few
D: NA
J: TRBJ2-3

DNA: TGCAGCGTTGAAGGGGGTCGGGGGGCCTACGAGCAGTACTTC
CDR3: CSVEGGRGAYEQYF
V: TRBV29-1
size: NA
D: TRBD2
J: TRBJ2-7

DNA: TGCGCCAGCAGTCGGGATTTTAATGAAAAACTGTTTTTT
CDR3: CASSRDFNEKLFF
V: TRBV4-1
size: few
D: NA
J: TRBJ1-4

DNA: TGCAGTGCTAGGGGCGGCGCGCAGCCCCAGCATTTT
CDR3: CSARGGAQPQHF
V: TRBV20-1
size: few
D: NA
J: TRBJ1-5

DNA: TGTGCCAGCAGTGAAGCAAACACCAACTCCTACAATGAGCAGTTCTTC
CDR3: CASSEANTNSYNEQFF
V: TRBV6-1
size: few
D: NA
J: TRBJ2-1

DNA: TGCAGCGTTGAAGAGCCCGGGACAGGGTATGGCTACACCTTC
CDR3: CSVEEPGTGYGYTF
V: TRBV29-1
size: many
D: TRBD1
J: TRBJ1-2

DNA: TGTGCCAGCAGCAGATTACAGGGTGACCTCTCCTACAATGAGCAGTTCTTC
CDR3: CASSRLQGDLSYNEQFF
V: TRBV3-1
size: many
D: NA
J: TRBJ2-1

DNA: TGTGCCGGCAAACTAGCGGGAGCCTCCTACGAGCAGTACTTC
CDR3: CAGKLAGASYEQYF
V: TRBV30
size: NA
D: TRBD2
J: TRBJ2-7